This T cell receptor (beta chain) was found in a study of cytomegalovirus exposure and HLA in healthy donors. The PCR used 60 Vbeta and 13 Jbeta primers. Clones were read by immunoSEQ multiplex PCR, and TCRdb kept only the in-frame ones, dropping some. The table shows around 140,000 clones, with approximately 87% occurring only once. Overall study findings and caveats: TCR beta V- and J-gene trimming, according to a later analysis, was linked to a missense DCLRE1C variant.

V dropped 7 bases and J dropped 0; count of bases not matched to a gene: 6. The CDR3 is made up of 15 amino acids. CDR1 and CDR2 from the germline V gene are MNHEY and SVGAGI. Turning to this clone: Antigen: not known.

This receptor was identified in a woman aged 25 to 39 in good health and CMV-seronegative. The material sequenced was PBMCs. V usage is TRBV6-5 and J usage is TRBJ2-7; 10 bases are a match to TRBD1. The CDR3 DNA sequence: TGTGCCAGCAAACAGGGACAGGGGAGCTCCTACGAGCAGTACTTC. This translates into CASKQGQGSSYEQYF.